The entry below gives a single T cell receptor beta chain sequence along with its context. CDR1 SGHKS and CDR2 YYEKEE come from the germline V gene (reference sequence). Trimming shortened V by 1 base and J by 1 base, and 5 bases separated the two germline ends. The CDR3 spans 13 residues. Assay used: immunoSEQ multiplex PCR; TCRdb lists only in-frame clones, some missing. The sample contains about 600,000 clones, roughly 97% of which appear only once. This entry belongs to a study of shared clonotypes between healthy human individuals. The chain recombines TRBV5-5 with TRBJ1-1; D unresolved. Sequenced: naive CD4+ T cells sorted from blood. Subset specified: CD45RA+ positively selected. The sequence was obtained from a woman younger than 45 in good health. CDR3 nucleotide sequence: TGTGCCAGCAGCTTGATCCAGAACACTGAAGCTTTCTTT. This encodes CASSLIQNTEAFF. The variable domain in full, completed from reference TRBV5-5 and TRBJ1-1, reads DAGVTQSPTHLIKTRGQQVTLRCSPISGHKSVSWYQQVLGQGPQFIFQYYEKEERGRGNFPDRFSARQFPNYSSELNVNALLLGDSALYLCASSLIQNTEAFFGQGTRLTVV.